These 29 T cell receptor beta chains originate from one sample sequenced in a study of cytomegalovirus exposure and HLA in healthy donors. Some clones are missing from TCRdb's copy, which holds only in-frame ones; the method was immunoSEQ multiplex PCR. The profile shows fewer than 250,000 clones, 80% to 90% of them singletons. Sample: PBMCs. All receptors come from a man between 18 and 29 years old in good health and CMV-seronegative.

The rearrangement joins TRBV13 to TRBJ2-7; unclear D gene. Germline V CDR1 and CDR2: PRHDT, FYEKMQ (reference sequence). Trimming removed 0 bases from V and 2 bases from J, with 8 bases in between. The CDR3 extends over 14 amino acids. CDR3 sequence (DNA): TGTGCCAGCAGCTTAGGCCCTTTTACCTACGAGCAGTACTTC. Translating it yields CASSLGPFTYEQYF.

The rearrangement joins TRBV28 to TRBJ1-2; D gene ambiguous. The ends were cut back, 5 bases at V and 8 bases at J, with 21 bases in the middle. This CDR3 is 15 amino acids long. CDR1 and CDR2 from the germline V gene are MDHEN and SYDVKM. This CDR3 is CASSDAPGWVRGYTF. In DNA form, the CDR3 reads TGTGCCAGCAGTGATGCACCGGGGTGGGTTCGCGGCTACACCTTC.

The chain uses TRBV5-1 and TRBJ2-6; D uncertain. The length of the CDR3 is 14 residues. V gave up 6 bases and J gave up 2 bases, with 9 bases separating them. Germline V CDR1 and CDR2: SGHRS, YFSETQ. The chain's CDR3 is CASTQNTGANVLTF. The CDR3 DNA reads as TGCGCCAGCACCCAGAACACTGGGGCCAACGTCCTGACTTTC.

The chain combines TRBV2 with TRBJ2-4, with D possibly matching TRBD1 (6 bases). The CDR3 loop spans 14 amino acids. Germline-derived CDR1 and CDR2 are SNHLY and FYNNEI. Trimming shortened V by 9 bases and J by 0 bases, and 12 bases separated the two germline ends. CDR3 amino acids: CARGAGLAKNIQYF. Written as DNA, the CDR3 is TGTGCCAGGGGGGCCGGACTAGCCAAAAACATTCAGTACTTC.

The V gene is TRBV5-1, the J gene TRBJ2-1; 13 bases are a match to TRBD2. CDR3 length: 15 amino acids. CDR1 is SGHRS, CDR2 YFSETQ, per germline. Germline trimming cut 4 bases from V and 6 bases from J; bases unmatched to any gene: 4. The CDR3 bases are TGCGCCAGCAGCCTACTAGCGGGGGGGATCAATGAGCAGTTCTTC. Translation gives CASSLLAGGINEQFF.

The chain links TRBV5-1 to TRBJ2-5, with a possible D match to TRBD2 (5 bases). The V end lost 0 bases, the J end lost 7 bases, and 16 bases lay between the germline ends. The CDR3 has 15 residues. The germline V gene encodes CDR1 SGHRS and CDR2 YFSETQ. CDR3 bases: TGCGCCAGCAGCTTGGGATTTGCGGGTGAGACGACCCAGTACTTC. It specifies CASSLGFAGETTQYF.

The genes are TRBV10-2 and TRBJ1-6; 7 bases match TRBD1. Losses at the gene ends were 3 bases for V and 10 bases for J; bases not matched to a gene: 3. CDR3 size: 13 residues. Per germline, CDR1 WSHSY and CDR2 SAAADI. The CDR3 DNA follows: TGCGCCAGCAGTGAAACAGGGGACTCACCCCTCCACTTT. It yields the protein CASSETGDSPLHF.

This chain uses TRBV6-6 with TRBJ2-5, with D possibly TRBD1 on 6 matching bases. The V and J ends lost 5 bases and 1 base respectively, with 14 bases between them. This CDR3 is 15 amino acids long. Germline V gives CDR1 MNHNY, CDR2 SVGAGI (reference sequence). CDR3 bases: TGTGCCAGCAGTGCCCCAGGGGATAGCCAAGAGACCCAGTACTTC. The encoded protein is CASSAPGDSQETQYF.

The chain links TRBV27 to TRBJ2-7, with D uncertain. The CDR3 consists of 11 residues. Trimming took off 6 bases at V and 5 bases at J, with 8 bases between the two ends. The germline gives CDR1 MNHEY, CDR2 SMNVEV (reference sequence). The CDR3 loop reads CASRSINEQYF. CDR3 coding DNA: TGTGCCAGCAGAAGCATCAACGAGCAGTACTTC.

The chain joins TRBV20-1 to TRBJ1-1; unclear D gene. CDR1 and CDR2 from the germline V gene are DFQATT and SNEGSKA (reference sequence). This CDR3 spans 11 amino acids. V was pared by 3 bases and J by 9 bases, with 11 bases between. CDR3 in DNA: TGCAGTGCTAGCGGTGACAATAAAGCTTTCTTT. Encoded protein: CSASGDNKAFF.

The chain uses TRBV13 and TRBJ2-1; 13 bases line up with TRBD2. The germline gives CDR1 PRHDT, CDR2 FYEKMQ (reference sequence). V was pared by 5 bases and J by 5 bases, with 6 bases of the junction left unmatched. The CDR3 runs to 16 residues. CDR3 loop: CASSMTSGGIHNEQFF. In DNA, the CDR3 is TGTGCCAGCAGCATGACTAGCGGGGGGATACACAATGAGCAGTTCTTC.

CDR3 protein: CASSVDRNNEQFF. The DNA of the CDR3 is TGTGCCAGCAGCGTGGACAGAAACAATGAGCAGTTCTTC. The chain has TRBV7-2 and TRBJ2-1, with D perhaps TRBD1 (6 bases). Germline-derived CDR1 and CDR2 are SGHTA and FQGNSA. This CDR3 is built from 13 residues. Trimming cost V 5 bases and J 5 bases, with 10 bases left between them.

V usage is TRBV9 and J usage is TRBJ2-3; D may be TRBD2 (5 bases). The CDR3 runs to 16 residues. Between the trimmed V and J ends, which lost 3 bases and 3 bases, there was a span of 17 bases. Germline CDR1 and CDR2: SGDLS and YYNGEE. This chain's CDR3 is CASSARSGTTTDTQYF. CDR3 in DNA: TGTGCCAGCAGCGCCAGAAGCGGAACAACTACAGATACGCAGTATTTT.

The V and J genes are TRBV15 and TRBJ2-2, with D uncertain. The CDR3 extends over 13 amino acids. The V end lost 1 base, the J end lost 6 bases, and 6 bases lay between the germline ends. Germline V lookup: CDR1 LNHNV, CDR2 YYDKDF (reference sequence). The CDR3 loop is CATSRVGAGELFF. The CDR3 coding sequence is TGTGCCACCAGCAGAGTAGGAGCCGGGGAGCTGTTTTTT. Variable domain in full (rest from reference TRBV15 and TRBJ2-2): DAMVIQNPRYQVTQFGKPVTLSCSQTLNHNVMYWYQQKSSQAPKLLFHYYDKDFNNEADTPDNFQSRRPNTSFCFLDIRSPGLGDTAMYLCATSRVGAGELFFGEGSRLTVL.

The chain links TRBV10-3 to TRBJ2-7; 10 bases align to TRBD1. Germline lookup yields CDR1 ENHRY and CDR2 SYGVKD. The CDR3 runs 16 residues. Trimming cost V 0 bases and J 1 base; bases outside gene matches: 3. CDR3 loop: CAISESTGGGSYEQYF. The CDR3, as DNA: TGTGCCATCAGTGAGTCGACAGGGGGCGGTTCCTACGAGCAGTACTTC.

V gene TRBV10-2 combines with J gene TRBJ1-6; a possible D gene is TRBD1 (6 bases). With 6 bases removed from V and 2 bases from J, the gap between germline ends came to 11 bases. CDR3 length: 15 amino acids. Germline loops: CDR1 WSHSY, CDR2 SAAADI. Here the CDR3 reads CASSRTETYNSPLHF. DNA of the CDR3: TGCGCCAGCAGCCGGACAGAAACCTATAATTCACCCCTCCACTTT.

This chain connects TRBV28 to TRBJ2-7; 7 bases line up with TRBD2. Germline lookup yields CDR1 MDHEN and CDR2 SYDVKM. With V trimmed by 1 base and J by 0 bases, 6 bases remained unmatched. The CDR3 runs to 16 residues. The CDR3, as DNA: TGTGCCAGCAGTTTATCGGGGAGGGGAATCTCCTACGAGCAGTACTTC. It translates to CASSLSGRGISYEQYF.

About this clone: Other DNA sequences in the same sample also yield this CDR3. The rearrangement uses TRBV6-6 and TRBJ1-3; D not certain. Between the trimmed V and J ends, which lost 6 bases and 2 bases, there was a span of 5 bases. Germline CDR1 MNHNY, CDR2 SVGAGI (reference sequence). The CDR3 runs 12 residues. The CDR3 DNA reads as TGTGCCAGCAGAGACACTGGAAACACCATATATTTT. Its protein is CASRDTGNTIYF.

V and J are TRBV10-1 and TRBJ2-7; D perhaps matches TRBD1 (5 bases). The ends were cut back, 6 bases at V and 1 base at J, with 10 bases in the middle. CDR1 is WNHNN and CDR2 is SYGVQD in the germline V gene (reference sequence). The CDR3 runs to 13 residues. The CDR3 here is CASSLDKSYEQYF. The DNA for the CDR3 is TGCGCCAGCAGCTTGGACAAGTCCTACGAGCAGTACTTC.

This rearrangement joins TRBV11-3 to TRBJ2-1; the match to TRBD2 covers 12 bases. V was clipped by 5 bases and J by 4 bases; unmatched bases: 15. The CDR3 totals 19 residues. Germline V lookup: CDR1 SGHNT, CDR2 YENEEA. The CDR3 DNA follows: TGTGCCAGCAGCCCCGGGTGGACTAGCGGGGCAGACGATTACAATGAGCAGTTCTTC. This encodes CASSPGWTSGADDYNEQFF.

The chain joins TRBV7-8 to TRBJ2-2; 13 nucleotides match TRBD2. This CDR3 contains 17 residues. J was trimmed by 2 bases and V by 1 base; bases with no gene match: 1. Germline loops: CDR1 SGHVS, CDR2 FQNEAQ. CDR3 bases: TGTGCCAGCAGCTTAGGACTAGCGGGGGGTAACACCGGGGAGCTGTTTTTT. This encodes CASSLGLAGGNTGELFF.

The chain couples TRBV5-1 to TRBJ2-2, with D perhaps TRBD2 (5 bases). Trimming cost V 5 bases and J 2 bases, with 7 bases left between them. The germline V gene encodes CDR1 SGHRS and CDR2 YFSETQ. There are 13 residues in the CDR3. Here the CDR3 DNA reads TGCGCCAGCAGGAGGGTCAACACCGGGGAGCTGTTTTTT. It specifies CASRRVNTGELFF.

Details on this clone: The sample holds other DNA sequences that translate to the same CDR3. The chain joins TRBV7-2 to TRBJ2-7; D uncertain. Trimming cost V 2 bases and J 4 bases, with 3 bases left between them. The CDR3 has 11 residues. Germline V gives CDR1 SGHTA, CDR2 FQGNSA. CDR3: CASSLLYEQYF. In DNA, the CDR3 is TGTGCCAGCAGCTTACTATACGAGCAGTACTTC.

The CDR3 reads CASSLPPYEQYF. For the CDR3, the DNA is TGTGCCAGCAGTCTCCCCCCCTACGAGCAGTACTTC. The V gene is TRBV28, the J gene TRBJ2-7, with unresolved D. This CDR3 spans 12 amino acids. Germline V gene sequence: CDR1 MDHEN, CDR2 SYDVKM. Trimming left V 5 bases short and J 2 bases short, with 7 bases between.

V and J are TRBV5-6 and TRBJ2-5; D not resolved. CDR1 and CDR2 from the germline V gene are SGHDT and YYEEEE. V shed 2 bases and J shed 4 bases, with 9 bases lying between them. This CDR3 has 13 amino acids. This chain's CDR3 is CASSLRRGETQYF. The CDR3 DNA sequence: TGTGCCAGCAGCTTAAGGCGAGGAGAGACCCAGTACTTC.

V is TRBV7-2 and J is TRBJ2-3, with TRBD2 matching 10 bases. After removal of 3 bases from V and 4 bases from J, the junction contained 7 bases not matched to a gene. The length of the CDR3 is 16 residues. Germline-derived CDR1 and CDR2 are SGHTA and FQGNSA. The CDR3 is CASSLSSGGAADTQYF. The CDR3 nucleotides read TGTGCCAGCAGCTTGTCGAGCGGGGGGGCCGCAGATACGCAGTATTTT.

The rearrangement uses TRBV5-4 and TRBJ2-1, with a tentative D call TRBD2 (6 bases). CDR1 and CDR2 from the germline V gene are SGHNT and YYREEE (reference sequence). Trimming removed 4 bases from V and 15 bases from J, with 17 bases in between. There are 12 residues in the CDR3. The CDR3 reads CASSLHSRDAFF. CDR3 sequence (DNA): TGTGCCAGCAGCCTGCATTCGCGGGATGCGTTCTTC. Combining the CDR3 with reference TRBV5-4 and TRBJ2-1 gives the whole variable domain ETGVTQSPTHLIKTRGQQVTLRCSSQSGHNTVSWYQQALGQGPQFIFQYYREEENGRGNFPPRFSGLQFPNYSSELNVNALELDDSALYLCASSLHSRDAFFGPGTRLTVL.

The gene calls are TRBV7-9 and TRBJ1-1; 8 bases line up with TRBD1. Losses at the gene ends were 5 bases for V and 5 bases for J; bases not matched to a gene: 4. The germline V gene has CDR1 SEHNR and CDR2 FQNEAQ (reference sequence). The CDR3 consists of 13 residues. CDR3 protein: CASSVQGGTEAFF. DNA for the CDR3: TGTGCCAGCAGCGTACAGGGGGGAACTGAAGCTTTCTTT.

The chain couples TRBV28 to TRBJ2-1; 11 bases fit TRBD1. V lost 4 bases, J lost 4 bases, and 9 bases stayed unmatched. The CDR3 length is 17 residues. Looked up from germline, CDR1 is MDHEN and CDR2 is SYDVKM. The CDR3 bases are TGTGCCAGCAGTTCCTGGTCCGGGACAGGGGGGTACAATGAGCAGTTCTTC. Residues: CASSSWSGTGGYNEQFF.